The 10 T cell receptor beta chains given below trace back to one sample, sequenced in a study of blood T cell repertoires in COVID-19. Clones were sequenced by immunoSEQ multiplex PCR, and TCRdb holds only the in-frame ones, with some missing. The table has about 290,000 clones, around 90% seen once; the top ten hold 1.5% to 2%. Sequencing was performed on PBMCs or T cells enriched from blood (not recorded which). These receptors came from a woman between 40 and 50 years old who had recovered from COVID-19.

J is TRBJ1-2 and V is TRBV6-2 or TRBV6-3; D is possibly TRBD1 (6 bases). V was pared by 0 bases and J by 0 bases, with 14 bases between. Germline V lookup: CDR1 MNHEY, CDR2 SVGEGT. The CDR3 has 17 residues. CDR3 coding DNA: TGTGCCAGCAGTTACTCGACGCGGGGGGCAGCTAACTATGGCTACACCTTC. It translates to CASSYSTRGAANYGYTF.

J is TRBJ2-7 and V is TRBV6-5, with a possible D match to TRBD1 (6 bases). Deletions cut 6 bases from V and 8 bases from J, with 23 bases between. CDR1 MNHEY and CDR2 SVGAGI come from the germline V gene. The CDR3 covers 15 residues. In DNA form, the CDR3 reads TGTGCCAGCAGCGTGAACAGGGATCCTAGCTTGAAGCAGTACTTC. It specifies CASSVNRDPSLKQYF.

The CDR3 is CASSQGTGPQHF. CDR3 bases: TGTGCCAGCTCACAGGGCACCGGGCCCCAGCATTTT. The rearrangement uses TRBV12-3 or TRBV12-4 and TRBJ1-5; possible D gene TRBD1, 6 bases. The CDR3 is 12 amino acids. The V and J ends lost 8 bases and 9 bases respectively, with 14 bases between them.

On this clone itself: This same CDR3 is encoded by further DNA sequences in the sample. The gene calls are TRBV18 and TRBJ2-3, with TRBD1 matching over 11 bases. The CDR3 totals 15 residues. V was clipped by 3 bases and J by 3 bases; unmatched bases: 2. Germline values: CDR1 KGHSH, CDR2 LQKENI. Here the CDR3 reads CASSPGTGGTDTQYF. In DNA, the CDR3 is TGTGCCAGCTCACCCGGGACAGGGGGGACAGATACGCAGTATTTT.

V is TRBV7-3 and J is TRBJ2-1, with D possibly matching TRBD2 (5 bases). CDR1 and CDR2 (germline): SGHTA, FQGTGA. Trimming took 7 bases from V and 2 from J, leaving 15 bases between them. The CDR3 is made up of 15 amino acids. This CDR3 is CASIVGRRPYNEQFF. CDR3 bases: TGTGCCAGCATTGTTGGGCGGAGGCCCTACAATGAGCAGTTCTTC.

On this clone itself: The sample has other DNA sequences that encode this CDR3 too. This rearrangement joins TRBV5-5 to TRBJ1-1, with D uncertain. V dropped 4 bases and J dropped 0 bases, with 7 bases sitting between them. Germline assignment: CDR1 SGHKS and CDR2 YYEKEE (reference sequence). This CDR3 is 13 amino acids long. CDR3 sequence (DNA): TGTGCCAGCAGCCCGGGAGTGAACACTGAAGCTTTCTTT. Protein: CASSPGVNTEAFF.

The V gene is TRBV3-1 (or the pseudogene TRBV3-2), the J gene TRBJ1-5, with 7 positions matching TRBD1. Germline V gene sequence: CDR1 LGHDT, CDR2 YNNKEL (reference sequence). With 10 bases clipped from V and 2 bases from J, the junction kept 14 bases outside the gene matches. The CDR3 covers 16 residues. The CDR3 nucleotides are TGTGCCAACATACCTAATCGGGACAGATGCAATCAGCCCCAGCATTTT. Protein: CANIPNRDRCNQPQHF.

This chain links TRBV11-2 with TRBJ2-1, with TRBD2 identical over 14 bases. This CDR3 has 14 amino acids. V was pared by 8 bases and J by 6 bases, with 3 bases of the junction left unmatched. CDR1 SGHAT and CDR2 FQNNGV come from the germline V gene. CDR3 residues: CASWGTSGGNEQFF. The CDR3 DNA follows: TGTGCCAGCTGGGGGACTAGCGGGGGCAATGAGCAGTTCTTC.

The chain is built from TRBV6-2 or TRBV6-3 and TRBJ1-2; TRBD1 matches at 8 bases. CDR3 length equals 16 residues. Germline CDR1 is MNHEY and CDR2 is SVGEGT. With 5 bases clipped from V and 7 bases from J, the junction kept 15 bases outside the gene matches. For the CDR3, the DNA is TGTGCCAGCAGTCTCCTAACAGGACAGGGCATGTTTGGCTACACCTTC. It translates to CASSLLTGQGMFGYTF.

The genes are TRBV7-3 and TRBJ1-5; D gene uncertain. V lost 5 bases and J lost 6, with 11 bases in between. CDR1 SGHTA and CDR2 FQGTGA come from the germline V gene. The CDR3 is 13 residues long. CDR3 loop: CASSRTEGQPQHF. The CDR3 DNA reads TGTGCCAGCAGCCGGACCGAGGGTCAGCCCCAGCATTTT.